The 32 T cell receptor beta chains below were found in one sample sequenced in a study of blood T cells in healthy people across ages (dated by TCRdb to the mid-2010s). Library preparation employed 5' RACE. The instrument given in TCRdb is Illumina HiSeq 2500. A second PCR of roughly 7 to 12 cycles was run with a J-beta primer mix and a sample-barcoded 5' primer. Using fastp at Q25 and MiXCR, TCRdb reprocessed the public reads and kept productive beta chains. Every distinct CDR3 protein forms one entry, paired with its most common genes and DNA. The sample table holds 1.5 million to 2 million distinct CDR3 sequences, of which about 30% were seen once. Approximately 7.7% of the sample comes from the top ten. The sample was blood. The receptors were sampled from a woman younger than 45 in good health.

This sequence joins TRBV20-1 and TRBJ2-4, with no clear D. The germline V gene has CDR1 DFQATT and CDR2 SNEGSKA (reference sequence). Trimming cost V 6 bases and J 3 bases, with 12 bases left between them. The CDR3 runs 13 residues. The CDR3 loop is CSALGLIKNIQYF. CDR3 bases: TGCAGTGCCCTCGGGTTAATCAAAAACATTCAGTACTTC.

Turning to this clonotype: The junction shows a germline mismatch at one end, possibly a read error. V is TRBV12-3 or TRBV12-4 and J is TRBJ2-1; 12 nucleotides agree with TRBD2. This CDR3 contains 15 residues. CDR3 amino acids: CASSLAGGVQNEQFF. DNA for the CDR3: TGTGCCAGCAGTCTAGCGGGGGGGGTACAGAATGAGCAGTTCTTC.

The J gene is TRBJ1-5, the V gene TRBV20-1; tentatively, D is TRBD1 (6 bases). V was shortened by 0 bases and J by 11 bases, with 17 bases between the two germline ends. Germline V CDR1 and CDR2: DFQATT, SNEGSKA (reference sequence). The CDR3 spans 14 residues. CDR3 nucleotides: TGCAGTGCTAGAGACCTAACAGGGCGAAGGGCCCAGCATTTT. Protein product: CSARDLTGRRAQHF.

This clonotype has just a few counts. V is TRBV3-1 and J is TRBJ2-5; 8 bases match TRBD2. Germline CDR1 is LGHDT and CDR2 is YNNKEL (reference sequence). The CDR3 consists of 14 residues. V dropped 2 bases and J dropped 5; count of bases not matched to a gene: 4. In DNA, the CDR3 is TGTGCCAGCAGCCAAAGTAGCGGGGTGGAGACCCAGTACTTC. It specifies CASSQSSGVETQYF.

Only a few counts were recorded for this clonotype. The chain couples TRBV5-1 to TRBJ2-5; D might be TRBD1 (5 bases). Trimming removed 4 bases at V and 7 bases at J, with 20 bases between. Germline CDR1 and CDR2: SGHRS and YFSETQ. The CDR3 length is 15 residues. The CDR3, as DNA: TGCGCCAGCAGCGTGGACACCTTAGGGCAGAGGACCCAGTACTTC. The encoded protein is CASSVDTLGQRTQYF.

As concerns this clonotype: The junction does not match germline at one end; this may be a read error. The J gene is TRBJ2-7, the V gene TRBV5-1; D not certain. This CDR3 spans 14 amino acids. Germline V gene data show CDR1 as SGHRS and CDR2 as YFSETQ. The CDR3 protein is CVSSLVQRNYEQYF. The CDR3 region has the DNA TGCGTCAGCAGCTTGGTACAGAGGAATTACGAGCAGTACTTC.

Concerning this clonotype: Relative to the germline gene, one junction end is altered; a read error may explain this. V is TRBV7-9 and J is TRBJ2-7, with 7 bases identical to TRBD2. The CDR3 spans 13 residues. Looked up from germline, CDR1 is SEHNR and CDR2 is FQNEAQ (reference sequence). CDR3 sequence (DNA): TGTGTCAGCAGCTTAACAGCGGGACACGAGCAGTACTTC. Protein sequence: CVSSLTAGHEQYF.

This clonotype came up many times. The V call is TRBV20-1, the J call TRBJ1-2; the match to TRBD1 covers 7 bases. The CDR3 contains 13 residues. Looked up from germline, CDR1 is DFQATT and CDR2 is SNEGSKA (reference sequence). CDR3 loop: CSATGTANYGYTF. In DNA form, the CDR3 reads TGCAGCGCGACGGGGACAGCTAACTATGGCTACACCTTC.

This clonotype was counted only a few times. CDR3 loop: CASSLQTAYGYTF. CDR3 coding DNA: TGTGCCAGCAGTTTACAGACAGCATATGGCTACACCTTC. This chain links TRBV12-3 or TRBV12-4 with TRBJ1-2; possible D gene TRBD1, 5 bases. The CDR3 totals 13 residues. V lost 2 bases to trimming and J lost 5 bases, with 9 bases between them.

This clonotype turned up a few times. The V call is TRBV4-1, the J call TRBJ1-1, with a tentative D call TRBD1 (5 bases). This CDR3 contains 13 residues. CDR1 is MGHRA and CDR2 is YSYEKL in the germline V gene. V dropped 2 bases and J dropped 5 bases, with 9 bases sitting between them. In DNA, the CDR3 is TGCGCCAGCAGCCAACAAGAGGGGACTGAAGCTTTCTTT. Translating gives CASSQQEGTEAFF.

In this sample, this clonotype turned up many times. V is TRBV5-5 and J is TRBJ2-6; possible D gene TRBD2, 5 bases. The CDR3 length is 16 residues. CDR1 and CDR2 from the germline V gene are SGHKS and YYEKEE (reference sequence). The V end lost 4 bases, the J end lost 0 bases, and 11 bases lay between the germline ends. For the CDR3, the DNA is TGTGCCAGCAGCCCTTTCGGGGTCTCTGGGGCCAACGTCCTGACTTTC. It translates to CASSPFGVSGANVLTF.

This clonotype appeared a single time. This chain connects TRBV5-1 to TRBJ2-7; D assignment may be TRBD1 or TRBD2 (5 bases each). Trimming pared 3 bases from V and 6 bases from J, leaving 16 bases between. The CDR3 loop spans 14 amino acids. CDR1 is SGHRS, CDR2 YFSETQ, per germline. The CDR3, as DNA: TGCGCCAGCAGCTCCTCCGGGACGTCGGGCGAGCAGTACTTC. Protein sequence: CASSSSGTSGEQYF.

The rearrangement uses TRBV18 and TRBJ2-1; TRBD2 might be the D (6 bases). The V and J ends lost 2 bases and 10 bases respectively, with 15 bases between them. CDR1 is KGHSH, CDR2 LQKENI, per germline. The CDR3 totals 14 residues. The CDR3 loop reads CASSPTLGGSEQFF. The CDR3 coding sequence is TGTGCCAGCTCACCAACGCTGGGGGGTTCCGAGCAGTTCTTC.

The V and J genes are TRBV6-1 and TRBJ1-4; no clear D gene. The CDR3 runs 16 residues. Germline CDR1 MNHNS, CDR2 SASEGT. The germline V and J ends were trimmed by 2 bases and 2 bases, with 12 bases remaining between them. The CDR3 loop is CASSETLKGTNEKLFF. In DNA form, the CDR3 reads TGTGCCAGCAGTGAAACTTTAAAAGGGACTAATGAAAAACTGTTTTTT.

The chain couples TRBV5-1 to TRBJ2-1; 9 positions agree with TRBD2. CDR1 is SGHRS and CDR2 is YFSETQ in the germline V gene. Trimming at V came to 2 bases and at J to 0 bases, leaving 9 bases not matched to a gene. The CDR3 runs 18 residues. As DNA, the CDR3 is TGCGCCAGCAGCTTTGTGGCTAGCGGGATGAGCTCCTACAATGAGCAGTTCTTC. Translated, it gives CASSFVASGMSSYNEQFF.

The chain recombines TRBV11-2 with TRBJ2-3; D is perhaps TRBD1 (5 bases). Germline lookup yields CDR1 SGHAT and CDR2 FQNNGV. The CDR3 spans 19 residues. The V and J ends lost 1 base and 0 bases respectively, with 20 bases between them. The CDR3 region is CASSLGQYAPLESTDTQYF. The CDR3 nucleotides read TGTGCCAGCAGCTTAGGACAGTACGCGCCATTGGAAAGCACAGATACGCAGTATTTT. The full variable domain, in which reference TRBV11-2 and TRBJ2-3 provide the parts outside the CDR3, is EAGVAQSPRYKIIEKRQSVAFWCNPISGHATLYWYQQILGQGPKLLIQFQNNGVVDDSQLPKDRFSAERLKGVDSTLKIQPAKLEDSAVYLCASSLGQYAPLESTDTQYFGPGTRLTVL.

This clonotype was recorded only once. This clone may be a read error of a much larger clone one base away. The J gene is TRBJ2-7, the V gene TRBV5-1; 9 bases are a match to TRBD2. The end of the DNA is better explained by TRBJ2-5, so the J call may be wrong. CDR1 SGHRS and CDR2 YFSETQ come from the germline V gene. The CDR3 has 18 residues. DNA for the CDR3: TGCGCCAGCAGCTCGCCACCCTTTAAGACTAGCGGTAAAGCGACCCAGTACTTC. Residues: CASSSPPFKTSGKATQYF.

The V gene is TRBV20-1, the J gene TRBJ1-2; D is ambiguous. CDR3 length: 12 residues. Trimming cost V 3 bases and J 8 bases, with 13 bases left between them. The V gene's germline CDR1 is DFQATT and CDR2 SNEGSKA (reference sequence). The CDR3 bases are TGCAGTGCTAGGGTGGAGGGAAGCGGCTACACCTTC. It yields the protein CSARVEGSGYTF.

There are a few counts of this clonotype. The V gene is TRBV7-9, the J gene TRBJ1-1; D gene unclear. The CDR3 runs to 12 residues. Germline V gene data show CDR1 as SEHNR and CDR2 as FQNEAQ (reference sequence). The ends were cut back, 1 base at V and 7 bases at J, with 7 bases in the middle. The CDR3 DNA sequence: TGTGCCAGCAGCTTAGTCCAGCGTGAAGCTTTCTTT. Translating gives CASSLVQREAFF.

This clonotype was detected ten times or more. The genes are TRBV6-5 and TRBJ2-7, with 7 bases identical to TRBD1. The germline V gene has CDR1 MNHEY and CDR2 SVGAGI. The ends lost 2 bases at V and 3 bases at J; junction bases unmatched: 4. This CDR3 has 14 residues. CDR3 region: CASSYPGGSYEQYF. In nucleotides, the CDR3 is TGTGCCAGCAGTTACCCAGGGGGTAGCTACGAGCAGTACTTC.

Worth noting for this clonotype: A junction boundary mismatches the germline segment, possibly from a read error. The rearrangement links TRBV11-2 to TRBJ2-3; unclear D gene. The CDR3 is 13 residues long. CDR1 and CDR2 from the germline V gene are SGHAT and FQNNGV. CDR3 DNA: TGTGCCAGTCTCCTGGCAGGCACAGATATGCAGTATTTT. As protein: CASLLAGTDMQYF.

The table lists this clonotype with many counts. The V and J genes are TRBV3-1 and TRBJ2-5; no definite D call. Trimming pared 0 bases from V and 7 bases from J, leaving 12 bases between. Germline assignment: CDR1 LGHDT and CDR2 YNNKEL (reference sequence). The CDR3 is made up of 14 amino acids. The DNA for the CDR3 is TGTGCCAGCAGCCAAGATTTGGTAATGCGGACCCAGTACTTC. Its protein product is CASSQDLVMRTQYF.

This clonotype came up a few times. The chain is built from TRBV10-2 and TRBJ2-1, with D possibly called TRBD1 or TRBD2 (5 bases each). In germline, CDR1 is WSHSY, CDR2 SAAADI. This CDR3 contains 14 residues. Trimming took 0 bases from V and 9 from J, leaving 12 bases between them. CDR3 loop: CASSESLGRVEQFF. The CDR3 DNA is TGCGCCAGCAGTGAGTCGCTGGGGCGGGTTGAGCAGTTCTTC.

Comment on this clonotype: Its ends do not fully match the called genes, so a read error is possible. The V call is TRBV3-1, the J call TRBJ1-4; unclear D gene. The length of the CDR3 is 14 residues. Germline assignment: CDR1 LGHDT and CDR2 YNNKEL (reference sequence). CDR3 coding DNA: TGTGCCGGCAGCCAAGTAATAGGGAATGAAAAACTGTTTTTT. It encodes CAGSQVIGNEKLFF.

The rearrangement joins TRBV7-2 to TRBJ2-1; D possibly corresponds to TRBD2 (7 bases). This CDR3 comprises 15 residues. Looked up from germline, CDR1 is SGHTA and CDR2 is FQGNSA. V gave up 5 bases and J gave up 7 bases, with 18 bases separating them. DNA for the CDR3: TGTGCCAGCAGCGTAGTGGGGGGGCTCGGTAATGAGCAGTTCTTC. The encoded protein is CASSVVGGLGNEQFF.

The CDR3 here is CASSVFQGTYEQYF. CDR3 sequence (DNA): TGTGCCAGCAGTGTTTTTCAAGGGACCTACGAGCAGTACTTC. This sequence joins TRBV2 and TRBJ2-7; D is undetermined. CDR1 and CDR2 from the germline V gene are SNHLY and FYNNEI. The V end was cut by 4 bases, the J end by 2 bases, with 12 bases between. The CDR3 loop spans 14 amino acids.

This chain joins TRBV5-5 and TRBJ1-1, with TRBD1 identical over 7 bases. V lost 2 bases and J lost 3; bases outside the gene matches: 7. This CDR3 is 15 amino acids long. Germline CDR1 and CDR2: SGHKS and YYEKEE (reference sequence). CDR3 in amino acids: CASSFHPQGDTEAFF. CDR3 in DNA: TGTGCCAGCAGCTTCCACCCCCAGGGGGACACTGAAGCTTTCTTT.

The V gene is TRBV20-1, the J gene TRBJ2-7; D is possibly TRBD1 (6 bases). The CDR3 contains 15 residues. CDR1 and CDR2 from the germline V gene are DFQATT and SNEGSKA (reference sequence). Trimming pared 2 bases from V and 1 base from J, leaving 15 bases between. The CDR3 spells CSARHLRTDSYEQYF. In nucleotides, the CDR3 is TGCAGTGCTAGACACTTGCGGACAGATTCCTACGAGCAGTACTTC.

CDR3 coding DNA: TGTGCCAGCAGTGCGGGACTGAGCCGAAACATTCAGTACTTC. Its translation is CASSAGLSRNIQYF. V usage is TRBV6-1 and J usage is TRBJ2-4; D might be TRBD2 (6 bases). With 4 bases removed from V and 6 bases from J, the gap between germline ends came to 13 bases. Germline CDR1 reads MNHNS; CDR2 reads SASEGT. The CDR3 totals 14 residues.

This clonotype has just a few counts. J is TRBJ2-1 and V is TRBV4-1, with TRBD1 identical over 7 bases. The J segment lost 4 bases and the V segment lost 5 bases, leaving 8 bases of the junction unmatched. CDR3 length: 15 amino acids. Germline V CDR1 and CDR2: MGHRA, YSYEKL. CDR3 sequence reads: CASSSYRGRYNEQFF. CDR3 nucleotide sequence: TGCGCCAGCAGCTCCTACAGGGGCCGTTACAATGAGCAGTTCTTC.

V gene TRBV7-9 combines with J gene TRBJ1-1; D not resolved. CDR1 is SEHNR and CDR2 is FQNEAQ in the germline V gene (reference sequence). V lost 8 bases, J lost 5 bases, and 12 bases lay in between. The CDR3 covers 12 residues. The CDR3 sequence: CASGGFRTEAFF. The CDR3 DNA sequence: TGTGCCAGCGGTGGGTTCAGGACTGAAGCTTTCTTT.

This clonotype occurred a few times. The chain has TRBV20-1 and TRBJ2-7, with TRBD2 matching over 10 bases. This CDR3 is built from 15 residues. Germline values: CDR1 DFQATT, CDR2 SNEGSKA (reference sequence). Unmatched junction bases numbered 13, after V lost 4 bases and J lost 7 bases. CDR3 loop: CSANLGLADYNEQYF. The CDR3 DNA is TGCAGTGCTAATCTCGGACTAGCGGACTACAATGAGCAGTACTTC.